The T cell receptor (beta chain) described here comes from a study of blood T cell repertoires in COVID-19. TCRdb keeps only in-frame clones here, not all; method: immunoSEQ multiplex PCR. The table includes around 380,000 clones, 70% to 85% detected once. The CDR3 sequence is 15 residues long. V was pared by 3 bases and J by 0 bases, with 4 bases of the junction left unmatched. In germline, CDR1 is MDHEN, CDR2 SYDVKM. Sequencing used peripheral blood. The origin of this receptor is a human donor with acute or convalescent COVID-19. The donor label of this sample is uncertain. The J gene is TRBJ2-7, the V gene TRBV28, with TRBD1 matching over 8 bases. CDR3: CASSFRDRFSYEQYF. CDR3 bases: TGTGCCAGCAGTTTCCGGGACAGGTTCTCCTACGAGCAGTACTTC.